One T cell receptor (beta chain) is described in this entry. The antigen remains unidentified. Sequenced by immunoSEQ multiplex PCR; TCRdb stores in-frame clones only, minus some. Seen here are roughly 90,000 clones, 85% to 95% observed once, and the top ten hold 2.6%. The sample originates from a study of OX40 agonist ivuxolimab in advanced cancers. Study-wide background: Hepatocellular carcinoma, melanoma, renal cell or head and neck cancer occurred in dose-escalation patients. Study-wide results and caveats: Expanded peripheral T cells had an undetermined antigen specificity.

The sample was CD4+ or CD8+ T cells sorted from blood, taken in a trial of the OX40 agonist ivuxolimab. This TCR was sampled from an adult with an advanced solid tumor such as melanoma, head and neck, liver or kidney cancer.

In DNA, the CDR3 is TGTGCCAGCAGCGCAGGGGGTTCGAACTATGGCTACACCTTC. This codes for CASSAGGSNYGYTF. The chain combines TRBV11-2 with TRBJ1-2; 7 bases line up with TRBD1. CDR1 and CDR2 (germline): SGHAT, FQNNGV. The V segment lost 5 bases and the J segment 2 bases; nucleotides outside the gene matches: 5. The CDR3 consists of 14 residues.